The 22 T cell receptor beta chains reported below all come from one sample, sequenced in a study of CD8+CD57+ T cells in acquired aplastic anemia. Investigators profiled TCR beta VDJ and CDR3 from genomic DNA template. TCRdb called the reads again in MiXCR, with one record for every CDR3 protein. The table records about 160,000 distinct CDR3 sequences, 45% to 55% of them present only once. Individuals selected for sequencing had exhibited CD8+CD57+ cell expansion on flow cytometry. The specimen sequenced was sorted CD4+, CD8+, or CD8+CD57+ T cells (not recorded which) from PBMCs. The receptor source for this set is a human donor with aplastic anemia.

This clonotype was recorded only once. Possible read error: a much larger clone is one base away. The chain is built from TRBV6-1 and TRBJ2-3; TRBD2 agrees at 7 bases. Germline CDR1 reads MNHNS; CDR2 reads SASEGT. The CDR3 spans 14 residues. Here the CDR3 reads CASQTGAGTDTHYF. The CDR3 DNA reads TGTGCCAGCCAGACGGGAGCGGGAACAGATACGCACTATTTT.

A remark on this clonotype: A read error may be the cause here, since a much bigger clone is one base away. The rearrangement links TRBV6-1 to TRBJ2-7, with a weak D call TRBD2 (6 bases). The germline gives CDR1 MNHNS, CDR2 SASEGT. The CDR3 consists of 14 residues. V lost 8 bases to trimming and J lost 3 bases, with 17 bases between them. CDR3: CASGRRDHLYEQYF. The CDR3 DNA follows: TGTGCCAGCGGTCGGAGGGATCACCTCTACGAGCAGTACTTC.

This clonotype was counted at least ten times. This chain uses TRBV20-1 with TRBJ2-2; the D gene is possibly TRBD2 (6 bases). The germline V gene has CDR1 DFQATT and CDR2 SNEGSKA (reference sequence). Between the trimmed V and J ends, which lost 3 bases and 0 bases, there was a span of 8 bases. The CDR3 runs to 14 residues. The CDR3 DNA sequence: TGCAGTGCTAGCGGGAGAACGAACACCGGGGAGCTGTTTTTT. Translated: CSASGRTNTGELFF.

The chain combines TRBV5-5 with TRBJ2-7, with D maybe TRBD1 (5 bases). The CDR3 has 12 amino acids. In germline, CDR1 is SGHKS, CDR2 YYEKEE (reference sequence). Trimming removed 5 bases from V and 3 bases from J, with 9 bases in between. CDR3 sequence reads: CASRHDSYEQYF. CDR3 nucleotides: TGTGCCAGCAGACATGACAGCTACGAGCAGTACTTC.

This chain joins TRBV5-1 and TRBJ1-2, with D maybe TRBD1 (5 bases). Trimming took 7 bases from V and 3 from J, leaving 16 bases between them. Germline CDR1 and CDR2: SGHRS and YFSETQ. The CDR3 consists of 14 residues. The CDR3 spells CASRPGAEDYGYTF. The DNA for the CDR3 is TGCGCCAGCCGCCCCGGGGCTGAGGACTATGGCTACACCTTC.

V and J are TRBV6-4 and TRBJ1-6, with 10 nucleotides matching TRBD1. The V gene's germline CDR1 is MRHNA and CDR2 SNTAGT. The CDR3 sequence is 15 residues long. The trim removed 2 bases at V and 5 bases at J, leaving 0 bases unmatched. The CDR3 reads CASSDGQGDNSPLHF. The CDR3 coding sequence is TGTGCCAGCAGTGACGGACAGGGGGATAATTCACCCCTCCACTTT.

This clonotype was seen at least ten times. This chain uses TRBV6-5 with TRBJ1-1, with TRBD1 matching 9 bases. CDR1 and CDR2 (germline): MNHEY, SVGAGI. The CDR3 length is 14 residues. The trim removed 4 bases at V and 5 bases at J, leaving 5 bases unmatched. CDR3 protein: CASSSQGQGTEAFF. The CDR3 DNA follows: TGTGCCAGCAGTTCTCAGGGACAGGGAACTGAAGCTTTCTTT.

Written as DNA, the CDR3 is TGTGCCAGCAGTCGGGACAGGGGGCGCAGAAATGAGCAGTTCTTC. This gives the protein CASSRDRGRRNEQFF. The rearrangement uses TRBV2 and TRBJ2-1; 12 bases agree with TRBD1. Germline V gene sequence: CDR1 SNHLY, CDR2 FYNNEI. The CDR3 contains 15 residues. J was trimmed by 7 bases and V by 5 bases; bases with no gene match: 6.

In regard to this clonotype: This clone may be a read error of a much larger clone one base away. The V gene is TRBV4-1, the J gene TRBJ1-4; D gene uncertain. Trimming left V 0 bases short and J 11 bases short, with 10 bases between. The CDR3 covers 13 residues. Germline V gene data show CDR1 as MGHRA and CDR2 as YSYEKL. The CDR3 coding sequence is TGCGCCAGCAGCCAAGATCTTGAGGGTAAACTGTTTTTT. It translates to CASSQDLEGKLFF.

This clonotype occurred many times. This sequence joins TRBV5-1 and TRBJ2-1, with D tentatively TRBD2 (5 bases). Germline V gene lookup returns CDR1 SGHRS and CDR2 YFSETQ. The CDR3 extends over 14 amino acids. Trimming took 4 bases from V and 8 from J, leaving 16 bases between them. CDR3 DNA: TGCGCCAGCAGCCTGCGGGCGGAGGCCGATGAGCAGTTCTTC. This encodes CASSLRAEADEQFF.

The chain combines TRBV12-3 or TRBV12-4 with TRBJ1-2; D gene unclear. V gave up 6 bases and J gave up 1 base, with 12 bases separating them. The CDR3 sequence is 14 residues long. CDR3 nucleotide sequence: TGTGCCAGCAGCCGATTTGATTTTAACTATGGCTACACCTTC. Translation: CASSRFDFNYGYTF.

This clonotype appeared a single time. Just one base apart from a much larger clone, this may be a read error. This chain joins TRBV5-4 and TRBJ2-1; 12 bases align to TRBD1. The CDR3 is 15 residues long. CDR1 is SGHNT and CDR2 is YYREEE in the germline V gene (reference sequence). CDR3: CASSSGQGAYNERFF. The CDR3 DNA is TGTGCCAGCAGCTCGGGACAGGGGGCCTACAATGAGCGGTTCTTC.

Worth noting for this clonotype: The junction and the germline gene differ at one end; a read error may be behind it. V and J are TRBV6-1 and TRBJ1-2; D possibly corresponds to TRBD1 (5 bases). This CDR3 is built from 13 residues. Per germline, CDR1 MNHNS and CDR2 SASEGT. Here the CDR3 DNA reads TGTGCCAGCAGCCTCCAACGGGGACGAGGCTGCACCTTC. Protein product: CASSLQRGRGCTF.

The CDR3 DNA reads as TGTGCCAGCAGCTCGGGCCCGGGCAATCAGCCCCAGCATTTT. This encodes CASSSGPGNQPQHF. This chain connects TRBV11-2 to TRBJ1-5; D gene ambiguous. The germline V and J ends were trimmed by 4 bases and 2 bases, with 9 bases remaining between them. From germline, CDR1 is SGHAT and CDR2 FQNNGV. The CDR3 contains 14 residues.

This clonotype has only a few counts. The chain combines TRBV24-1 with TRBJ2-3; no definite D call. Trimming stripped 4 bases from V and 0 bases from J, with 13 bases between. Germline values: CDR1 KGHDR, CDR2 SFDVKD. The CDR3 runs to 16 residues. This chain's CDR3 is CATSDTGRLSTDTQYF. The DNA for the CDR3 is TGTGCCACCAGTGACACTGGCAGGCTTAGCACAGATACGCAGTATTTT.

In its sample, this clonotype was seen many times. CDR3 DNA sequence: TGCAGTGCTAGAGAAGGGGGTGGCAATCAGCCCCAGCATTTT. This codes for CSAREGGGNQPQHF. The chain couples TRBV20-1 to TRBJ1-5; perhaps TRBD1 as D (6 bases). V shed 0 bases and J shed 2 bases, with 8 bases lying between them. Germline CDR1 reads DFQATT; CDR2 reads SNEGSKA (reference sequence). The CDR3 contains 14 residues.

This clonotype was counted ten times or more. The V call is TRBV19, the J call TRBJ2-7; 8 bases align to TRBD1. The ends lost 4 bases at V and 0 bases at J; junction bases unmatched: 5. The CDR3 covers 15 residues. Germline V gives CDR1 LNHDA, CDR2 SQIVND (reference sequence). CDR3 nucleotide sequence: TGTGCCAGTAGTACGACCGGGACAGGCTCCTACGAGCAGTACTTC. Translated: CASSTTGTGSYEQYF.

The chain couples TRBV4-3 to TRBJ2-1; no reliable D call. V was pared by 0 bases and J by 8 bases, with 5 bases between. CDR1 and CDR2 from the germline V gene are LGHNA and YSLEER. This CDR3 is built from 12 residues. The CDR3: CASSQDGYEQFF. The CDR3 DNA reads as TGCGCCAGCAGCCAAGATGGATATGAGCAGTTCTTC.

This clonotype was seen at least ten times. This chain connects TRBV19 to TRBJ1-6, with D tentatively TRBD1 (6 bases). V gave up 9 bases and J gave up 9 bases, with 24 bases separating them. This CDR3 spans 16 amino acids. Germline CDR1 reads LNHDA; CDR2 reads SQIVND (reference sequence). The CDR3 DNA follows: TGTGCCAGCCGTGGGGGGGGCGAGGGCAAAGGTTCACCCCTCCACTTT. Amino acids: CASRGGGEGKGSPLHF.

The chain has TRBV7-9 and TRBJ2-7; no clear D. Germline-derived CDR1 and CDR2 are SEHNR and FQNEAQ (reference sequence). V lost 2 bases and J lost 5, with 4 bases in between. This CDR3 contains 11 residues. CDR3 bases: TGTGCCAGCAGCTTATTCAACGAGCAGTACTTC. The encoded protein is CASSLFNEQYF.

This chain links TRBV19 with TRBJ2-3; 8 bases match TRBD2. V shed 6 bases and J 0 bases; nucleotides not matched to a gene: 5. Germline assignment: CDR1 LNHDA and CDR2 SQIVND (reference sequence). The length of the CDR3 is 15 residues. In DNA form, the CDR3 reads TGTGCCAGTAGCGCTAGCGGGTTTAGCACAGATACGCAGTATTTT. Encoded protein: CASSASGFSTDTQYF.

The chain has TRBV29-1 and TRBJ1-1; D is perhaps TRBD1 (6 bases). This CDR3 comprises 13 residues. The germline V gene encodes CDR1 SQVTM and CDR2 ANQGSEA. V was clipped by 4 bases and J by 1 base, with 10 bases between them. The CDR3 region has the DNA TGCAGCGTTGCACAGGGAGGGAACACTGAAGCTTTCTTT. Its protein is CSVAQGGNTEAFF. The complete variable domain, with remaining parts taken from reference TRBV29-1 and TRBJ1-1, reads SAVISQKPSRDICQRGTSLTIQCQVDSQVTMMFWYRQQPGQSLTLIATANQGSEATYESGFVIDKFPISRPNLTFSTLTVSNMSPEDSSIYLCSVAQGGNTEAFFGQGTRLTVV.